This is a list of T cell receptor beta chains from one sample in a study of blood T cells in healthy people across ages. TCRdb fed the 5' RACE reads into MiXCR, producing one record per CDR3 protein. Of about 1 million distinct CDR3 sequences listed, roughly 45% are singletons. The sample taken for sequencing was blood. The receptors here all came from a woman aged 55-69 years in good health. Both conserved end residues are part of each CDR3. A D gene is named only where the DNA matches it firmly. Clone size is not always given. Where it is, it says once, few, many or a class for expanded clones.

j_call,d_call,v_call,clone_size,cdr3_aa,cdr3_nt
TRBJ2-5,.,TRBV12-3/TRBV12-4,.,CASSASWETQYF,TGTGCCAGCAGTGCATCTTGGGAGACCCAGTACTTC
TRBJ2-7,.,TRBV7-6,once,CASSRGTRYEQYF,TGTGCCAGCAGCCGGGGGACGAGATACGAGCAGTACTTC
TRBJ2-7,.,TRBV9,.,CTSSATMGGGPSYEQYF,TGTACCAGCAGCGCTACAATGGGGGGAGGTCCCTCCTACGAGCAGTACTTC
TRBJ2-2,TRBD2,TRBV9,few,CASSVEVVGTKRSGELFF,TGTGCCAGCAGCGTAGAGGTCGTGGGGACTAAAAGATCCGGGGAGCTGTTTTTT
TRBJ2-3,.,TRBV29-1,.,CSGVLTDTQYF,TGCAGCGGTGTACTTACAGATACGCAGTATTTT
TRBJ2-1,.,TRBV7-2,.,CASSLGDYRGGNEQFF,TGTGCCAGCAGCCTTGGGGACTACAGGGGGGGCAATGAGCAGTTCTTC
TRBJ1-6,.,TRBV12-3/TRBV12-4,.,CASSLRDSPLHF,TGTGCCAGCAGTTTACGGGATTCACCCCTCCACTTT
TRBJ2-1,TRBD2,TRBV10-3,few,CAISPAGGEQFF,TGTGCCATCAGTCCAGCGGGAGGTGAGCAGTTCTTC
TRBJ2-1,.,TRBV5-6,.,CASSLWSKDNEQFF,TGTGCCAGCAGCTTGTGGAGTAAGGACAATGAGCAGTTCTTC
TRBJ2-1,TRBD2,TRBV5-1,once,CASSEVAGMNEQFF,TGCGCCAGCAGCGAAGTAGCGGGAATGAATGAGCAGTTCTTC
TRBJ2-6,TRBD2,TRBV27,.,CASSHGGVSGANVLTF,TGTGCCAGCAGCCACGGGGGGGTCTCTGGGGCCAACGTCCTGACTTTC
TRBJ1-4,TRBD1,TRBV10-3,.,CAISMDRSEGKLFF,TGTGCCATCAGTATGGACAGGTCGGAGGGAAAACTGTTTTTT
TRBJ2-3,.,TRBV20-1,.,CSIIRQPSDTQYF,TGCAGTATTATCAGGCAGCCTTCAGATACGCAGTATTTT
TRBJ2-7,.,TRBV2,.,CASGGVYEQYF,TGTGCCAGCGGGGGAGTATACGAGCAGTACTTC
TRBJ1-5,.,TRBV11-2,few,CASSSDGGWPQHF,TGTGCCAGCAGCTCTGACGGGGGATGGCCCCAGCATTTT
TRBJ1-4,.,TRBV14,.,CASSQDVGTLEKLFF,TGTGCCAGCAGCCAAGATGTTGGGACTCTTGAAAAACTGTTTTTT
TRBJ2-6,TRBD1,TRBV28,.,CASTGGRSGANVLTF,TGTGCCAGTACAGGGGGCCGCTCTGGGGCCAACGTCCTGACTTTC
TRBJ2-1,.,TRBV6-1,.,CASSSTGYQETQFF,TGTGCCAGCAGTTCGACCGGGTACCAAGAGACCCAGTTCTTC
TRBJ2-1,.,TRBV28,.,CASSLGVISSYNEQFF,TGTGCCAGCAGTTTAGGGGTCATCAGCTCCTACAATGAGCAGTTCTTC
TRBJ2-7,.,TRBV2,.,CASIGRGPTYEQYF,TGTGCCAGCATAGGTAGAGGGCCGACCTACGAGCAGTACTTC
TRBJ2-7,.,TRBV28,.,CASSFWARAYEQYF,TGTGCCAGCAGTTTTTGGGCCAGGGCCTACGAGCAGTACTTC
TRBJ1-1,.,TRBV7-9,.,CASSSGDMNTEAFF,TGTGCCAGCAGCTCAGGGGACATGAACACTGAAGCTTTCTTT
TRBJ2-6,.,TRBV25-1,.,CASTNRSSGANVLTF,TGTGCCAGCACCAACCGGAGCTCTGGGGCCAACGTCCTGACTTTC
TRBJ2-5,TRBD1,TRBV5-1,.,CASSHRTGGYQETQYF,TGCGCCAGCAGCCATCGGACAGGGGGTTACCAAGAGACCCAGTACTTC
TRBJ1-2,.,TRBV6-6,.,CASSYGGTSDCTF,TGTGCCAGCAGTTACGGGGGGACATCTGATTGCACCTTC
TRBJ2-5,.,TRBV14,few,CASSPSTVRGTQYF,TGTGCCAGCAGCCCCTCGACAGTACGAGGGACCCAGTACTTC
TRBJ2-1,.,TRBV28,.,CASSFPSLNEQFF,TGTGCCAGCAGTTTCCCTAGCCTCAATGAGCAGTTCTTC
TRBJ2-1,TRBD2,TRBV28,few,CASSLPPGTSVPEYGEQFF,TGTGCCAGCAGTTTACCCCCAGGGACTAGCGTCCCGGAATATGGTGAGCAGTTCTTC
TRBJ1-2,.,TRBV9,.,CASSAEGRIGGYTF,TGTGCCAGCAGCGCCGAGGGACGAATTGGTGGCTACACCTTC
TRBJ2-7,TRBD1,TRBV4-1,.,CASSQGWDSSYEQYF,TGCGCCAGCAGCCAAGGCTGGGACAGCTCCTACGAGCAGTACTTC
TRBJ2-5,.,TRBV9,few,CASSVGIVVAGDETQYF,TGTGCCAGCAGCGTAGGAATTGTTGTGGCAGGGGATGAGACCCAGTACTTC
TRBJ1-2,.,TRBV5-1,.,CASRNSWEDYGYTF,TGCGCCAGCCGAAACTCGTGGGAGGACTATGGCTACACCTTC
TRBJ2-1,.,TRBV5-1,few,CASSLAVGAEGSGEQFF,TGCGCCAGCAGCTTGGCGGTGGGCGCGGAGGGGTCAGGTGAGCAGTTCTTC
TRBJ2-1,.,TRBV10-3,.,CAIRGDGPLNEQFF,TGTGCCATCAGGGGGGACGGGCCTCTGAATGAGCAGTTCTTC
TRBJ1-2,.,TRBV6-2/TRBV6-3,.,CASSYNLGAPNYGYTF,TGTGCCAGCAGCTACAACCTCGGGGCCCCTAACTATGGCTACACCTTC
TRBJ2-7,TRBD1,TRBV4-1,few,CASSQEQGTYEQYF,TGCGCCAGCAGCCAAGAACAGGGGACCTACGAGCAGTACTTC
TRBJ2-1,TRBD2,TRBV18,.,CASSSGASGGSFF,TGTGCCAGCTCATCGGGGGCTAGCGGGGGCTCGTTCTTC
TRBJ2-1,.,TRBV7-3,many,CASSLTVAAFYNEQFF,TGTGCCAGCAGCTTAACGGTAGCGGCCTTCTACAATGAGCAGTTCTTC
TRBJ2-1,TRBD1,TRBV29-1,.,CSVFSGTGVNEQFF,TGCAGCGTCTTTAGCGGGACAGGGGTAAATGAGCAGTTCTTC